The 32 T cell receptor beta chains presented below share a single source sample, sequenced in a study of blood T cell repertoires in COVID-19. Sequencing was performed with immunoSEQ multiplex PCR; in TCRdb, only in-frame clones are kept and a portion is missing. The sample lists about 120,000 clones, less than 90% occurring once. Sequencing was performed on peripheral blood. These receptor sequences come from a woman of 80 years or more with acute or convalescent COVID-19.

The V and J genes are TRBV24-1 and TRBJ1-5, with a possible D match to TRBD1 (5 bases). Trimming stripped 4 bases from V and 3 bases from J, with 15 bases between. The germline gives CDR1 KGHDR, CDR2 SFDVKD. The CDR3 length is 16 residues. CDR3 loop: CATSDSGRGSNQPQHF. CDR3 bases: TGTGCCACCAGTGACTCAGGGAGGGGTTCCAATCAGCCCCAGCATTTT.

The chain uses TRBV6-5 and TRBJ2-7, with D perhaps matching TRBD1 (5 bases). V shed 11 bases and J shed 9 bases, with 20 bases lying between them. This CDR3 has 12 amino acids. Germline lookup yields CDR1 MNHEY and CDR2 SVGAGI. The CDR3 sequence: CAHSQGTAWQYF. The CDR3 bases are TGTGCCCATTCCCAGGGAACCGCCTGGCAGTACTTC.

The rearrangement joins TRBV27 to TRBJ1-6, with unresolved D. This CDR3 region has 11 residues. CDR1 and CDR2 (germline): MNHEY, SMNVEV (reference sequence). Trimming took off 4 bases at V and 13 bases at J, with 8 bases between the two ends. The CDR3 here is CASSSRGPLHF. The DNA for the CDR3 is TGTGCCAGCAGTTCCCGAGGGCCCCTCCACTTT.

This chain uses TRBV4-1 with TRBJ2-3; tentative D call: TRBD1 (6 bases). CDR3 size: 17 residues. The V end lost 1 base, the J end lost 6 bases, and 20 bases lay between the germline ends. Germline V gene data show CDR1 as MGHRA and CDR2 as YSYEKL. The CDR3 DNA reads TGCGCCAGCAGCCAAGCAGGCAGGGGTGAGAGGCGGGATACGCAGTATTTT. Encoded protein: CASSQAGRGERRDTQYF.

V and J are TRBV2 and TRBJ1-1; 9 positions agree with TRBD1. The germline CDR1 and CDR2 sequences are SNHLY and FYNNEI. Trimming took 5 bases from V and 2 from J; bases not matched to a gene: 9. This CDR3 region has 16 residues. CDR3 loop: CASSRPGTGSNTEAFF. CDR3 nucleotides: TGTGCCAGCAGTCGTCCCGGGACAGGGAGCAACACTGAAGCTTTCTTT.

J is TRBJ1-5 and V is TRBV29-1; the D is unclear. The CDR3 totals 13 residues. Deletions cut 5 bases from V and 0 bases from J, with 8 bases between. Germline-derived CDR1 and CDR2 are SQVTM and ANQGSEA. CDR3 nucleotides: TGCAGCGTTTCCGCGAATAGCAATCAGCCCCAGCATTTT. Protein: CSVSANSNQPQHF. The full variable domain, completed using reference TRBV29-1 and TRBJ1-5, is SAVISQKPSRDICQRGTSLTIQCQVDSQVTMMFWYRQQPGQSLTLIATANQGSEATYESGFVIDKFPISRPNLTFSTLTVSNMSPEDSSIYLCSVSANSNQPQHFGDGTRLSIL.

The chain carries TRBV10-3 and TRBJ1-2; no reliable D call. CDR3 length: 13 residues. Trimming cost V 6 bases and J 0 bases, with 8 bases left between them. From germline, CDR1 is ENHRY and CDR2 SYGVKD. CDR3 sequence (DNA): TGTGCCATCAGACTACCCGCTAACTATGGCTACACCTTC. Its translation: CAIRLPANYGYTF.

The chain uses TRBV5-1 and TRBJ1-3; TRBD1 is a possible D gene (6 bases). CDR1 and CDR2 (germline): SGHRS, YFSETQ. The length of the CDR3 is 16 residues. Trimming pared 2 bases from V and 4 bases from J, leaving 16 bases between. CDR3 region: CASSLTNRESGNTIYF. The CDR3 bases are TGCGCCAGCAGCTTAACGAACAGGGAATCCGGAAACACCATATATTTT.

For the CDR3, the DNA is TGTGCCAGCAGTCAGGGAAACAATTCACCCCTCCACTTT. Residues: CASSQGNNSPLHF. This chain uses TRBV28 with TRBJ1-6; TRBD1 might be the D (5 bases). Germline CDR1 MDHEN, CDR2 SYDVKM. This CDR3 region has 13 residues. The V gene lost 5 bases and the J gene lost 7 bases, with 9 bases spanning the gap. The full variable domain, in which reference TRBV28 and TRBJ1-6 provide the parts outside the CDR3, is DVKVTQSSRYLVKRTGEKVFLECVQDMDHENMFWYRQDPGLGLRLIYFSYDVKMKEKGDIPEGYSVSREKKERFSLILESASTNQTSMYLCASSQGNNSPLHFGNGTRLTVT.

This sequence joins TRBV2 and TRBJ1-3, with D possibly matching TRBD1 (5 bases). In germline, CDR1 is SNHLY, CDR2 FYNNEI. CDR3 length equals 15 residues. The V end was cut by 10 bases, the J end by 0 bases, with 16 bases between. The CDR3 spells CAIEPRQPSGNTIYF. The CDR3 DNA reads TGTGCCATAGAACCCCGACAGCCCTCTGGAAACACCATATATTTT.

The V gene is TRBV28, the J gene TRBJ1-1, with TRBD1 matching over 7 bases. The trim removed 7 bases at V and 2 bases at J, leaving 19 bases unmatched. CDR1 is MDHEN and CDR2 is SYDVKM in the germline V gene. There are 18 residues in the CDR3. The CDR3 nucleotides read TGTGCCAGCACCGCATCCCCGGGGGCAGGGGGGTTCAACACTGAAGCTTTCTTT. The encoded protein is CASTASPGAGGFNTEAFF.

The chain recombines TRBV2 with TRBJ1-2, with D possibly being TRBD1 (5 bases). Trimming took 5 bases from V and 8 from J, leaving 24 bases between them. CDR1 and CDR2 (germline): SNHLY, FYNNEI. The CDR3 spans 16 residues. The CDR3: CASSNNGPRGGKGYTF. The CDR3 nucleotides read TGTGCCAGCAGTAACAACGGACCGAGGGGAGGGAAAGGCTACACCTTC. Full variable domain (rest looked up from reference TRBV2 and TRBJ1-2): EPEVTQTPSHQVTQMGQEVILRCVPISNHLYFYWYRQILGQKVEFLVSFYNNEISEKSEIFDDQFSVERPDGSNFTLKIRSTKLEDSAMYFCASSNNGPRGGKGYTFGSGTRLTVV.

The V call is TRBV18, the J call TRBJ1-3, with D uncertain. The CDR3 has 13 residues. Germline V gives CDR1 KGHSH, CDR2 LQKENI. V was pared by 3 bases and J by 4 bases, with 7 bases between. As DNA, the CDR3 is TGTGCCAGCTCACCGGGCAGAGGAAACACCATATATTTT. This translates into CASSPGRGNTIYF.

The gene calls are TRBV12-5 and TRBJ1-1, with D possibly being TRBD1 (5 bases). The CDR3 is made up of 14 amino acids. The V gene's germline CDR1 is LGHNT and CDR2 FRNRAP. The germline V and J ends were trimmed by 8 bases and 2 bases, with 15 bases remaining between them. The DNA of the CDR3 is TGTGCTAGTTTGCGGGGGACGGGTAACACTGAAGCTTTCTTT. Residues: CASLRGTGNTEAFF.

The J gene is TRBJ2-5, the V gene TRBV27; 12 bases map to TRBD2. Losses at the gene ends were 3 bases for V and 4 bases for J; bases not matched to a gene: 12. Germline values: CDR1 MNHEY, CDR2 SMNVEV (reference sequence). This CDR3 has 18 residues. The CDR3 is CASSFWSASGGAVETQYF. In DNA form, the CDR3 reads TGTGCCAGCAGTTTTTGGTCGGCTAGCGGGGGGGCCGTAGAGACCCAGTACTTC.

V is TRBV29-1 and J is TRBJ2-1; 8 bases are shared with TRBD2. V gave up 7 bases and J gave up 7 bases; unmatched junction bases: 12. The CDR3 consists of 14 residues. Germline CDR1 SQVTM, CDR2 ANQGSEA. CDR3 protein: CSGTGTSFGNEQFF. Here the CDR3 DNA reads TGCAGCGGCACCGGGACTAGTTTTGGAAATGAGCAGTTCTTC.

Only one count was recorded for this clone. V is TRBV3-1 (or the pseudogene TRBV3-2) and J is TRBJ1-6, with a tentative D call TRBD1 (5 bases). V gave up 1 base and J gave up 8 bases, with 6 bases separating them. There are 13 residues in the CDR3. Germline V gene sequence: CDR1 LGHDT, CDR2 YNNKEL (reference sequence). The CDR3 DNA is TGTGCCAGCAGCCAAGGGGGGGATTCACCCCTCCACTTT. Its protein product is CASSQGGDSPLHF.

The CDR3 DNA follows: TGCGCCAGCAGCTTACAGACTGGGGGCAACACCGGGGAGCTGTTTTTT. Amino acid sequence: CASSLQTGGNTGELFF. The rearrangement links TRBV5-1 to TRBJ2-2; the D gene is possibly TRBD1 (6 bases). This CDR3 contains 16 residues. The V end was cut by 2 bases, the J end by 2 bases, with 13 bases between. The V gene's germline CDR1 is SGHRS and CDR2 YFSETQ.

The chain joins TRBV18 to TRBJ1-2; 11 nucleotides align to TRBD1. The CDR3 is 15 residues long. Losses at the gene ends were 6 bases for V and 4 bases for J; bases not matched to a gene: 7. Germline V gives CDR1 KGHSH, CDR2 LQKENI. CDR3 in amino acids: CASSRMGQGVYGYTF. The CDR3 DNA reads TGTGCCAGCTCTCGCATGGGACAGGGGGTCTATGGCTACACCTTC.

The chain uses TRBV5-1 and TRBJ1-1; D is possibly TRBD1 (5 bases). V dropped 3 bases and J dropped 7 bases, with 19 bases sitting between them. The CDR3 loop spans 15 amino acids. From germline, CDR1 is SGHRS and CDR2 YFSETQ. CDR3 sequence: CASSSSGSSNGEAFF. In DNA, the CDR3 is TGCGCCAGCAGCTCCTCAGGGTCTTCCAATGGTGAAGCTTTCTTT. Using reference TRBV5-1 and TRBJ1-1 for the parts outside the CDR3, the full variable domain is KAGVTQTPRYLIKTRGQQVTLSCSPISGHRSVSWYQQTPGQGLQFLFEYFSETQRNKGNFPGRFSGRQFSNSRSEMNVSTLELGDSALYLCASSSSGSSNGEAFFGQGTRLTVV.

This chain connects TRBV6-4 to TRBJ1-5; D unresolved. The germline gives CDR1 MRHNA, CDR2 SNTAGT. This CDR3 has 13 amino acids. Deletions cut 4 bases from V and 5 bases from J, with 9 bases between. The CDR3 sequence is CASSAGWDQPQHF. In DNA form, the CDR3 reads TGTGCCAGCAGTGCGGGGTGGGATCAGCCCCAGCATTTT.

This chain uses TRBV7-3 with TRBJ2-3, with D tentatively TRBD1 (5 bases). V shed 5 bases and J shed 4 bases, with 13 bases lying between them. Germline V gives CDR1 SGHTA, CDR2 FQGTGA. This CDR3 region has 14 residues. CDR3 sequence (DNA): TGTGCCAGCAGCCCAGGACATCGCGCAGATACGCAGTATTTT. This codes for CASSPGHRADTQYF.

The V gene is TRBV28, the J gene TRBJ1-1; 7 nucleotides line up with TRBD1. This CDR3 comprises 13 residues. The V gene end was trimmed by 4 bases and the J gene end by 5 bases; junction bases not matched to a gene: 4. CDR1 and CDR2 from the germline V gene are MDHEN and SYDVKM. Here the CDR3 DNA reads TGTGCCAGCAGTTCGACAGGGCGGACTGAAGCTTTCTTT. This translates into CASSSTGRTEAFF.

V is TRBV12-5 and J is TRBJ1-2; 8 positions match TRBD1. J was trimmed by 4 bases and V by 6 bases; bases with no gene match: 4. CDR1 LGHNT and CDR2 FRNRAP come from the germline V gene. This CDR3 has 13 amino acids. The CDR3 loop is CASGRTGSYGYTF. The CDR3 DNA follows: TGTGCTAGTGGGCGGACAGGGTCCTATGGCTACACCTTC.

The table lists this clone with a few counts. The chain has TRBV2 and TRBJ2-1; 13 nucleotides line up with TRBD2. Per the germline V gene, CDR1 is SNHLY and CDR2 is FYNNEI. The junction had 8 bases not matched to a gene; V was cut back by 8 bases and J by 10 bases. This CDR3 spans 14 amino acids. CDR3 region: CASVGTSGAREQFF. The DNA of the CDR3 is TGTGCCAGCGTCGGGACTAGCGGGGCCAGAGAGCAGTTCTTC.

This chain links TRBV7-3 with TRBJ1-3; 8 bases fit TRBD1. The trim removed 5 bases at V and 4 bases at J, leaving 1 base unmatched. The CDR3 sequence is 13 residues long. CDR1 SGHTA and CDR2 FQGTGA come from the germline V gene. The CDR3 region is CASSAGGGNTIYF. DNA of the CDR3: TGTGCCAGCAGCGCAGGGGGCGGAAACACCATATATTTT.

The chain joins TRBV6-6 to TRBJ2-5; 7 nucleotides align to TRBD2. This CDR3 has 16 amino acids. Trimming cost V 0 bases and J 1 base; bases outside gene matches: 5. Germline CDR1 MNHNY, CDR2 SVGAGI (reference sequence). The CDR3 reads CASSYSDWGGQETQYF. CDR3 in DNA: TGTGCCAGCAGTTACTCGGACTGGGGGGGCCAAGAGACCCAGTACTTC.

The chain links TRBV20-1 to TRBJ1-1; D is uncertain. The V end lost 1 base, the J end lost 8 bases, and 8 bases lay between the germline ends. The CDR3 totals 11 residues. The germline CDR1 and CDR2 sequences are DFQATT and SNEGSKA (reference sequence). CDR3 sequence (DNA): TGCAGTGCTAGAGTCACATCAGAAGCTTTCTTT. This gives the protein CSARVTSEAFF.

The rearrangement uses TRBV6-2 or TRBV6-3 and TRBJ2-3; D call uncertain. The CDR3 has 13 residues. V was shortened by 0 bases and J by 5 bases, with 6 bases between the two germline ends. Germline assignment: CDR1 MNHEY and CDR2 SVGEGT. The CDR3 region is CASSYSGLDTQYF. The CDR3, as DNA: TGTGCCAGCAGTTACTCTGGGCTAGATACGCAGTATTTT.

The chain has TRBV7-6 and TRBJ1-2; 12 positions match TRBD1. The CDR3 is made up of 15 amino acids. The V gene end was trimmed by 4 bases and the J gene end by 3 bases; junction bases not matched to a gene: 3. Germline V gives CDR1 SGHVS, CDR2 FNYEAQ. CDR3 coding DNA: TGTGCCAGCAGCTCCGGGACAGGGGGCGACTATGGCTACACCTTC. This gives the protein CASSSGTGGDYGYTF.

This sequence joins TRBV11-1 and TRBJ1-2; TRBD1 is a possible D gene (6 bases). Per germline, CDR1 SGHAT and CDR2 FQDESV (reference sequence). Trimming stripped 3 bases from V and 4 bases from J, with 9 bases between. There are 13 residues in the CDR3. The CDR3 nucleotides are TGTGCCAGCAGCTTGGGACACCCCTATGGCTACACCTTC. Translated, it gives CASSLGHPYGYTF.

CDR3 loop: CASSPGQGPIEQYF. CDR3 in DNA: TGCGCCAGCAGCCCGGGACAGGGGCCCATCGAGCAGTACTTC. This chain links TRBV5-1 with TRBJ2-7; 10 bases are shared with TRBD1. Germline V gives CDR1 SGHRS, CDR2 YFSETQ. The V gene end was trimmed by 4 bases and the J gene end by 6 bases; junction bases not matched to a gene: 7. The CDR3 covers 14 residues.